Listed below are T cell receptor beta chains from one sample, sequenced in a study of T cell responses to AZD1222 COVID-19 vaccine. Sequencing was performed with immunoSEQ multiplex PCR; in TCRdb, only in-frame clones are kept and a portion is missing. This table holds 100,000 or so clones, roughly 86% found once. This specimen consisted of peripheral blood, obtained on day 0 of AZD1222 vaccination. These receptors all come from an adult in good health. The CDR3 runs from the conserved cysteine through the conserved F or W. The order of the fields is V gene, clone size, J gene, D gene, CDR3 protein, CDR3 DNA. A D gene is named only where the DNA matches it firmly. Not every row has a clone size; where given, it reads once, few, many or a size class.

V: TRBV27; size: -; J: TRBJ2-1; D: -; CDR3: CASSLRREGPNNEQFF; DNA: TGTGCCAGCAGTTTGCGGCGGGAAGGCCCTAACAATGAGCAGTTCTTC
V: TRBV28; size: -; J: TRBJ2-1; D: TRBD2; CDR3: CASSLDGTSGRANEFF; DNA: TGTGCCAGCAGCCTTGACGGGACTAGCGGGAGGGCCAACGAGTTCTTC
V: TRBV30; size: -; J: TRBJ1-2; D: TRBD1; CDR3: CAWRPDRVWAYGYTF; DNA: TGTGCCTGGAGACCCGACAGGGTATGGGCCTATGGCTACACCTTC
V: TRBV20-1; size: -; J: TRBJ1-1; D: -; CDR3: CSASRDGEAFF; DNA: TGCAGTGCTTCCCGGGACGGTGAAGCTTTCTTT
V: TRBV5-4; size: once; J: TRBJ2-1; D: TRBD1; CDR3: CASSPHGTGRNNEQFF; DNA: TGTGCCAGCAGCCCCCACGGGACAGGGAGAAACAATGAGCAGTTCTTC
V: TRBV5-1; size: -; J: TRBJ1-6; D: -; CDR3: CASSLSADDSPLHF; DNA: TGCGCCAGCAGCTTGTCAGCGGACGACTCACCCCTCCACTTT
V: TRBV28; size: -; J: TRBJ2-7; D: -; CDR3: CASSFGRNYEQYF; DNA: TGTGCCAGCAGCTTTGGGAGGAACTACGAGCAGTACTTC
V: TRBV7-2; size: -; J: TRBJ1-1; D: -; CDR3: CASSTPRATEAFF; DNA: TGTGCCAGCAGCACCCCCAGGGCCACTGAAGCTTTCTTT
V: TRBV19; size: -; J: TRBJ1-6; D: TRBD1; CDR3: CASELHPGGIGSPLHF; DNA: TGTGCCAGCGAACTACACCCAGGGGGTATTGGTTCACCCCTCCACTTT
V: TRBV19; size: once; J: TRBJ1-1; D: -; CDR3: CASRRGRNTEAFF; DNA: TGTGCCAGTAGACGCGGGCGGAACACTGAAGCTTTCTTT
V: TRBV27; size: few; J: TRBJ2-1; D: -; CDR3: CASSPRAPYNEQFF; DNA: TGTGCCAGCAGTCCCCGGGCTCCCTACAATGAGCAGTTCTTC
V: TRBV9; size: -; J: TRBJ2-7; D: TRBD2; CDR3: CASSVGTGGEEQYF; DNA: TGTGCCAGCAGCGTAGGTACGGGAGGGGAGGAGCAGTACTTC
V: TRBV5-8; size: -; J: TRBJ1-1; D: -; CDR3: CASSFRTSGAFF; DNA: TGTGCCAGCAGCTTTAGAACGTCCGGAGCTTTCTTT
V: TRBV5-4; size: once; J: TRBJ2-3; D: TRBD1; CDR3: CASSFDRGADTQYF; DNA: TGTGCCAGCAGCTTCGACAGGGGCGCAGATACGCAGTATTTT
V: TRBV28; size: -; J: TRBJ2-7; D: -; CDR3: CASSSLSYEQYF; DNA: TGTGCCAGCAGTTCGCTATCCTACGAGCAGTACTTC
V: TRBV7-9; size: -; J: TRBJ1-1; D: -; CDR3: CASSLVGYTEAFF; DNA: TGTGCCAGCAGCTTAGTAGGTTACACTGAAGCTTTCTTT
V: TRBV5-1; size: -; J: TRBJ2-3; D: -; CDR3: CASSPPVGGSTDTQYF; DNA: TGCGCCAGCAGCCCCCCAGTAGGCGGGAGCACAGATACGCAGTATTTT
V: TRBV29-1; size: -; J: TRBJ2-7; D: TRBD1; CDR3: CSVQGAHEQYF; DNA: TGCAGCGTCCAGGGGGCGCACGAGCAGTACTTC
V: TRBV19; size: -; J: TRBJ2-2; D: -; CDR3: CASSIWTGELFF; DNA: TGTGCCAGTAGTATATGGACCGGGGAGCTGTTTTTT
V: TRBV7-9; size: -; J: TRBJ2-7; D: TRBD1; CDR3: CASSPTGGYEQYF; DNA: TGTGCCAGCAGCCCGACAGGGGGCTACGAGCAGTACTTC
V: TRBV30; size: -; J: TRBJ1-3; D: -; CDR3: CAWSGQSGNTIYF; DNA: TGTGCCTGGAGTGGTCAGTCTGGAAACACCATATATTTT
V: TRBV3-1/TRBV3-2; size: -; J: TRBJ1-2; D: -; CDR3: CASSSADSPGYTF; DNA: TGTGCCAGCAGCTCCGCCGACAGTCCTGGCTACACCTTC
V: TRBV11-2; size: -; J: TRBJ1-4; D: TRBD1; CDR3: CASSSNFAGGNEKLFF; DNA: TGTGCCAGCAGCTCGAATTTCGCAGGGGGTAATGAAAAACTGTTTTTT
V: TRBV5-6; size: -; J: TRBJ1-1; D: TRBD1; CDR3: CASSLRTGLRTEAFF; DNA: TGTGCCAGCAGCTTGCGGACAGGATTACGGACTGAAGCTTTCTTT
V: TRBV18; size: -; J: TRBJ2-5; D: -; CDR3: CASSSGVEETQYF; DNA: TGTGCCAGCTCATCGGGGGTCGAAGAGACCCAGTACTTC
V: TRBV10-3; size: -; J: TRBJ2-7; D: TRBD1; CDR3: CAISGQGQGTYEQYF; DNA: TGTGCCATCAGCGGACAGGGACAGGGTACCTACGAGCAGTACTTC
V: TRBV19; size: -; J: TRBJ2-4; D: TRBD2; CDR3: CASRPGGGKNIQYF; DNA: TGTGCCAGTAGGCCGGGGGGTGGGAAAAACATTCAGTACTTC
V: TRBV5-6; size: -; J: TRBJ1-5; D: -; CDR3: CASSPPGSGNGGNQPQHF; DNA: TGTGCCAGCAGCCCCCCGGGTTCAGGGAATGGGGGCAATCAGCCCCAGCATTTT
V: TRBV7-3; size: -; J: TRBJ2-2; D: TRBD2; CDR3: CASSLELAGTGELFF; DNA: TGTGCCAGCAGCTTAGAACTAGCGGGCACCGGGGAGCTGTTTTTT
V: TRBV7-8; size: few; J: TRBJ2-4; D: -; CDR3: CASSPQRLAGGPNIQYF; DNA: TGTGCCAGCAGCCCACAGCGACTAGCCGGGGGCCCTAACATTCAGTACTTC
V: TRBV11-2; size: -; J: TRBJ1-5; D: TRBD1; CDR3: CASSLGQGGQPQHF; DNA: TGTGCCAGCAGCCTGGGACAGGGGGGCCAGCCCCAGCATTTT